Listed below are T cell receptor beta chains from one sample, sequenced in a study of T cells expressing NK-cell markers. TCRdb re-called the 5' RACE reads and catalogs CDR3 proteins one per entry, DNA excluded. Its table lists 350,000 to 500,000 distinct CDR3 sequences. The sample consisted of blood T cells: a sorted CD56 or NKG2C T cell subset, CD4+ or CD8+ T cells, or bulk PBMC T cells (not recorded which). The receptor set was obtained from a woman between 18 and 69 years old in good health. The CDR3 runs from the conserved cysteine through the conserved F or W.

>TRBV12-3/TRBV12-4|TRBJ1-4
CASSSRDRVELFF
>TRBV25-1|TRBJ1-5
CASSEQLQNQPQHF
>TRBV29-1|TRBJ2-7
CSVVISYEQYF
>TRBV10-3|TRBJ2-3
CAISEAGTGGSNTQYF
>TRBV30|TRBJ2-1
CAWSTGGSPRF
>TRBV5-6|TRBJ2-5
CASSSDLDEETQYF
>TRBV20-1|TRBJ1-1
CSARRAGADTEAFF
>TRBV19|TRBJ2-1
CASSPRTFYNEQFF
>TRBV9|TRBJ2-5
CASSSPRGNLQETQYF
>TRBV7-9|TRBJ1-6
CASSAPYSPLHF
>TRBV29-1|TRBJ2-1
CSVEGAVALYNEQFF
>TRBV20-1|TRBJ2-7
CSARGPAPPYEQYF
>TRBV20-1|TRBJ2-1
CSPRTARQGNEQFF
>TRBV9|TRBJ1-1
CASSAAGAGTEAFF
>TRBV11-2|TRBJ1-1
CASSLAGGTNTEAFF
>TRBV5-4|TRBJ1-6
CASWRASQGKNSPLHF
>TRBV4-2|TRBJ2-1
CASSQAPGLGSLNEQFF
>TRBV5-1|TRBJ1-2
CASSLEARRTHGYTF
>TRBV7-2|TRBJ1-1
CASSLAYRQAYTEAFF
>TRBV19|TRBJ1-1
CASSSHRGSDNTEAFF
>TRBV19|TRBJ2-3
CASRRTGRTDTQYF
>TRBV12-3/TRBV12-4|TRBJ1-4
CASSFRQGGLTTNEKLFF
>TRBV29-1|TRBJ1-5
CSVATGISNQPQHF
>TRBV28|TRBJ2-7
CASSPTGTKTYEQYF
>TRBV20-1|TRBJ2-2
CSASPGLAVGTGELFF
>TRBV7-2|TRBJ2-7
CASTLFLGPDYEQYF
>TRBV3-1|TRBJ2-5
CASSQVGSGMLETQYF
>TRBV7-7|TRBJ2-5
CASSRRELAETQYF
>TRBV3-1|TRBJ2-2
CASSQSGATGELFF
>TRBV20-1|TRBJ2-7
CSARSRLRLAGVSYEQYF
>TRBV2|TRBJ1-2
CASSPEGTVYGYTF
>TRBV3-1|TRBJ2-1
CASSQADRGNEQFF
>TRBV29-1|TRBJ2-1
CSGSYGVFLIF
>TRBV11-2|TRBJ1-2
CASSFTGGADGYTF
>TRBV3-1|TRBJ2-3
CASSQSFADTQYF
>TRBV25-1|TRBJ2-6
CASTSGDISGANVLTF
>TRBV5-1|TRBJ2-1
CASSRTSVGSYNEQFF
>TRBV7-2|TRBJ2-1
CASSYRTRLDEQFF
>TRBV28|TRBJ2-1
CASKIGPVGFF
>TRBV7-6|TRBJ2-5
CASSSRRPDRGGNTETQYF
>TRBV7-8|TRBJ2-3
CASSLPPSPVSTDTQYF
>TRBV4-2|TRBJ2-1
CASSPSGGGANEQFF
>TRBV20-1|TRBJ2-2
CSARERGGGTGELFF
>TRBV7-2|TRBJ2-7
CASSWAFGTYEQYF
>TRBV12-3/TRBV12-4|TRBJ1-5
CATGLGDQPQHF
>TRBV15|TRBJ2-6
CATSTGVGANVLTF
>TRBV2|TRBJ2-7
CASSDQGTSYEQYF
>TRBV30|TRBJ2-4
CAHSYELAKNIQYF